Following are 21 T cell receptor beta chains from one sample sequenced in a study of shared clonotypes between healthy human individuals. TCRdb's table, derived via immunoSEQ multiplex PCR, lists solely in-frame clones and lacks some. Among 2 million or so clones listed, around 95% were seen once. What was sequenced was naive CD4+ T cells sorted from blood. As for subset: CD45RA+ positively selected. The receptors derive from a man in his late teens or twenties in good health.

As regards this clone: Additional DNA sequences in this sample encode the identical CDR3. The V call is TRBV5-1, the J call TRBJ2-5; 7 positions agree with TRBD2. The J segment lost 1 base and the V segment lost 2 bases, leaving 2 bases of the junction unmatched. The CDR3 consists of 14 residues. Germline-derived CDR1 and CDR2 are SGHRS and YFSETQ. CDR3 DNA sequence: TGCGCCAGCAGCTTTGGGGGGGTCCAAGAGACCCAGTACTTC. Translation: CASSFGGVQETQYF.

With regard to this clone: The sample contains more than one DNA sequence encoding this CDR3. The V call is TRBV5-4, the J call TRBJ2-7, with 11 bases identical to TRBD1. Per the germline V gene, CDR1 is SGHNT and CDR2 is YYREEE (reference sequence). CDR3 length: 15 amino acids. Losses at the gene ends were 0 bases for V and 3 bases for J; bases not matched to a gene: 2. The CDR3 DNA follows: TGTGCCAGCAGCTTGGGTGGGACAGGGGGCTACGAGCAGTACTTC. This codes for CASSLGGTGGYEQYF.

The rearrangement links TRBV10-3 to TRBJ2-2; D might be TRBD1 (6 bases). Trimming removed 8 bases from V and 2 bases from J, with 21 bases in between. The germline V gene encodes CDR1 ENHRY and CDR2 SYGVKD. The CDR3 loop spans 17 amino acids. The CDR3 spells CAIASPGGKPNTGELFF. As DNA, the CDR3 is TGTGCCATCGCCAGTCCTGGGGGCAAGCCAAACACCGGGGAGCTGTTTTTT.

The chain carries TRBV6-1 and TRBJ2-3, with D uncertain. Germline values: CDR1 MNHNS, CDR2 SASEGT. The V end was cut by 5 bases, the J end by 0 bases, with 9 bases between. CDR3 length: 14 amino acids. The CDR3 bases are TGTGCCAGCAGTACGCAGGCTAGCACAGATACGCAGTATTTT. Residues: CASSTQASTDTQYF.

This sequence joins TRBV5-1 and TRBJ1-4, with TRBD1 identical over 7 bases. The trim removed 4 bases at V and 4 bases at J, leaving 7 bases unmatched. The CDR3 contains 15 residues. From germline, CDR1 is SGHRS and CDR2 YFSETQ. Here the CDR3 reads CASSPGQADNEKLFF. As DNA, the CDR3 is TGCGCCAGCAGCCCTGGACAGGCCGATAATGAAAAACTGTTTTTT.

The V gene is TRBV9, the J gene TRBJ2-5; 10 bases agree with TRBD2. After removal of 0 bases from V and 6 bases from J, the junction contained 2 bases not matched to a gene. Per germline, CDR1 SGDLS and CDR2 YYNGEE. The CDR3 is made up of 14 amino acids. CDR3 bases: TGTGCCAGCAGCGTAGATAGCGGGGGGCAGACCCAGTACTTC. This translates into CASSVDSGGQTQYF.

This chain joins TRBV29-1 and TRBJ1-2; D gene unclear. The CDR3 sequence is 14 residues long. V gave up 6 bases and J gave up 9 bases, with 23 bases separating them. CDR1 SQVTM and CDR2 ANQGSEA come from the germline V gene. CDR3 sequence: CSVQQPWEVNSYTF. The CDR3 region has the DNA TGCAGCGTACAACAACCATGGGAGGTGAATAGCTACACCTTC.

This clone was detected a few times. Other DNA sequences in the sample encode the same CDR3. The V call is TRBV5-1, the J call TRBJ1-1; no definite D call. The germline V and J ends were trimmed by 1 base and 2 bases, with 6 bases remaining between them. This CDR3 comprises 13 residues. CDR1 is SGHRS, CDR2 YFSETQ, per germline. CDR3 bases: TGCGCCAGCAGCTTGCAGGAAAACACTGAAGCTTTCTTT. Protein sequence: CASSLQENTEAFF.

Points on this clone: In the same sample, other DNA sequences code for this CDR3. J is TRBJ2-7 and V is TRBV5-1; 8 nucleotides align to TRBD2. V trimming: 0 bases; J trimming: 3 bases; junction bases outside the gene matches: 5. CDR3 length equals 15 residues. Germline-derived CDR1 and CDR2 are SGHRS and YFSETQ. CDR3 nucleotide sequence: TGCGCCAGCAGCTTGGTTGCCAGCGGGAGCTACGAGCAGTACTTC. It yields the protein CASSLVASGSYEQYF.

To note about this clone: Within the sample, other DNA sequences also encode this same CDR3. The chain couples TRBV10-3 to TRBJ2-7; TRBD2 agrees at 15 bases. Germline trimming cut 6 bases from V and 7 bases from J; bases unmatched to any gene: 7. Germline V gene lookup returns CDR1 ENHRY and CDR2 SYGVKD. CDR3 size: 15 residues. The CDR3 DNA reads as TGTGCCATCAGAGGACTAGCGGGAGGGCCTGGTGAGCAGTACTTC. Its protein product is CAIRGLAGGPGEQYF.

This clone was seen only once. The gene calls are TRBV27 and TRBJ2-6, with a tentative D call TRBD1 (5 bases). Trimming cost V 2 bases and J 4 bases, with 18 bases left between them. This CDR3 comprises 18 residues. CDR1 is MNHEY and CDR2 is SMNVEV in the germline V gene (reference sequence). For the CDR3, the DNA is TGTGCCAGCAGTTTAGGTCCAGGGATGATGCCCGGGGCCAACGTCCTGACTTTC. Translation: CASSLGPGMMPGANVLTF.

J is TRBJ2-2 and V is TRBV30; 7 bases fit TRBD2. V was pared by 0 bases and J by 5 bases, with 21 bases of the junction left unmatched. The CDR3 totals 20 residues. Germline CDR1 and CDR2: GTSNPN and SVGIG (reference sequence). CDR3 loop: CAWSVLPLILGGRGTGELFF. In DNA, the CDR3 is TGTGCCTGGAGTGTACTTCCCCTCATACTAGGCGGGAGAGGAACCGGGGAGCTGTTTTTT.

The CDR3 here is CASSSDRVGTDTQYF. CDR3 DNA sequence: TGTGCCAGCAGCTCGGACAGAGTCGGGACAGATACGCAGTATTTT. This sequence joins TRBV7-3 and TRBJ2-3, with D perhaps TRBD1 (6 bases). Looked up from germline, CDR1 is SGHTA and CDR2 is FQGTGA. Trimming took 4 bases from V and 3 from J, leaving 14 bases between them. This CDR3 region has 15 residues.

The genes are TRBV15 and TRBJ2-5, with D unresolved. V lost 0 bases to trimming and J lost 2 bases, with 10 bases between them. Germline-derived CDR1 and CDR2 are LNHNV and YYDKDF (reference sequence). This CDR3 contains 15 residues. The CDR3 DNA reads TGTGCCACCAGCAGAGATCGAACACAGCAAGAGACCCAGTACTTC. This sequence encodes CATSRDRTQQETQYF.

The chain has TRBV7-9 and TRBJ2-1; D possibly uses TRBD1 or TRBD2 (5 bases each). The CDR3 loop spans 16 amino acids. The germline V and J ends were trimmed by 5 bases and 0 bases, with 14 bases remaining between them. CDR1 and CDR2 from the germline V gene are SEHNR and FQNEAQ (reference sequence). The DNA of the CDR3 is TGTGCCAGCAGCCCGGGGCGAGAAAGCTCCTACAATGAGCAGTTCTTC. Encoded protein: CASSPGRESSYNEQFF. Full variable domain (remainder filled in from reference TRBV7-9 and TRBJ2-1): DTGVSQNPRHKITKRGQNVTFRCDPISEHNRLYWYRQTLGQGPEFLTYFQNEAQLEKSRLLSDRFSAERPKGSFSTLEIQRTEQGDSAMYLCASSPGRESSYNEQFFGPGTRLTVL.

Here the CDR3 DNA reads TGTGCCAGCAGCTTTATCAGAACGACGAGGGGGAACACTGAAGCTTTCTTT. Translating gives CASSFIRTTRGNTEAFF. The chain recombines TRBV5-6 with TRBJ1-1; D is possibly TRBD1 (5 bases). V lost 2 bases and J 1 base, leaving 18 bases between the germline ends. CDR1 is SGHDT, CDR2 YYEEEE, per germline. The CDR3 is 17 amino acids.

With regard to this clone: Given a much more abundant clone one base away, this may be a read error. Other DNA sequences in this sample translate to the same CDR3. The chain joins TRBV7-9 to TRBJ2-7; 11 bases align to TRBD2. V trimming: 4 bases; J trimming: 2 bases; junction bases outside the gene matches: 1. Germline V gene lookup returns CDR1 SEHNR and CDR2 FQNEAQ (reference sequence). CDR3 length equals 14 residues. CDR3 DNA: TGTGCCAGCAGCTCGACTAGCGGGACCTACGAGCAGTACTTC. It codes for CASSSTSGTYEQYF. Based on the CDR3 plus reference TRBV7-9 and TRBJ2-7, the full variable domain is DTGVSQNPRHKITKRGQNVTFRCDPISEHNRLYWYRQTLGQGPEFLTYFQNEAQLEKSRLLSDRFSAERPKGSFSTLEIQRTEQGDSAMYLCASSSTSGTYEQYFGPGTRLTVT.

The V call is TRBV2, the J call TRBJ2-3; 11 bases match TRBD2. Germline V lookup: CDR1 SNHLY, CDR2 FYNNEI. V shed 7 bases, J shed 0 bases, and the junction held 6 bases outside the gene matches. The CDR3 covers 16 residues. The CDR3 DNA sequence: TGTGCCAGCACCCTAGCGGGGGGCCTTAGCACAGATACGCAGTATTTT. It translates to CASTLAGGLSTDTQYF.

The DNA of the CDR3 is TGCGCCAGCAGCCGTTCGACAGTGTTTTCCCTCCAAGAGACCCAGTACTTC. This codes for CASSRSTVFSLQETQYF. This chain connects TRBV5-1 to TRBJ2-5; a possible D gene is TRBD1 (5 bases). The CDR3 has 17 amino acids. The germline V gene encodes CDR1 SGHRS and CDR2 YFSETQ. The V and J ends lost 4 bases and 1 base respectively, with 20 bases between them.

As for this clone: An end of the junction does not agree with germline; a read error may underlie this. The chain carries TRBV28 and TRBJ1-1, with TRBD1 matching over 7 bases. CDR1 and CDR2 from the germline V gene are MDHEN and SYDVKM. The CDR3 is 12 residues long. This CDR3 is CKTGDRNTEAFF. CDR3 DNA: TGCAAAACAGGGGACCGGAACACTGAAGCTTTCTTT.

The V gene is TRBV2, the J gene TRBJ2-1; tentatively, D is TRBD2 (5 bases). The CDR3 consists of 16 residues. In germline, CDR1 is SNHLY, CDR2 FYNNEI. V was trimmed by 0 bases and J by 1 base, leaving 10 bases between them. For the CDR3, the DNA is TGTGCCAGCAGTGAAGCTCGAGGGATATCCTACAATGAGCAGTTCTTC. It specifies CASSEARGISYNEQFF.